The 12 T cell receptor beta chains presented below share a single source sample, sequenced in a study of blood T cell repertoires in COVID-19 (dated by TCRdb to about 2020). Receptor libraries were prepared by the immunoSEQ multiplex PCR assay. In TCRdb, the immuneACCESS table is reduced to in-frame sequences with V and J assigned. These tables do not hold every clone; where another copy was compared, an unresolved V gene accounts for under half, and the others remain unexplained. For this sample there are about 46,000 clones; around 87% appear just once. The ten largest clones represent more than 15% of the sample. Sequenced input: peripheral blood. The receptors stem from a human donor in a cohort sampled during active COVID-19.

The chain links TRBV3-1 (or the pseudogene TRBV3-2) to TRBJ2-1; 10 bases line up with TRBD1. Germline V CDR1 and CDR2: LGHDT, YNNKEL (reference sequence). The V and J ends lost 4 bases and 10 bases, in that order; junction bases with no gene match: 10. The CDR3 is 15 amino acids. CDR3 coding DNA: TGTGCCAGCAGCCGGGACAGGGGTGCTCGGGGCGAGCAGTTCTTC. This encodes CASSRDRGARGEQFF.

The chain employs TRBV10-2 and TRBJ2-1; maybe TRBD2 (5 bases). V lost 8 bases and J lost 4, with 12 bases in between. Per the germline V gene, CDR1 is WSHSY and CDR2 is SAAADI. The CDR3 extends over 13 amino acids. The CDR3 spells CASHRENYNEQFF. The CDR3, as DNA: TGCGCCAGCCATCGGGAAAATTACAATGAGCAGTTCTTC.

The chain combines TRBV5-5 with TRBJ2-3; 8 bases fit TRBD2. This CDR3 contains 16 residues. The germline V gene encodes CDR1 SGHKS and CDR2 YYEKEE (reference sequence). V shed 2 bases, J shed 5 bases, and the junction held 10 bases outside the gene matches. CDR3 region: CASSFGSGLAGDTQYF. The CDR3 nucleotides read TGTGCCAGCAGCTTTGGATCCGGACTAGCAGGAGATACGCAGTATTTT.

The chain couples TRBV15 to TRBJ1-1; possible D gene TRBD1, 6 bases. This CDR3 spans 16 amino acids. V was cut by 3 bases and J by 1 base, with 15 bases left in between. The germline gives CDR1 LNHNV, CDR2 YYDKDF (reference sequence). The CDR3 bases are TGTGCCACCAGCAGGCCTCCGGGACACAGGAACACTGAAGCTTTCTTT. It yields the protein CATSRPPGHRNTEAFF. Looking up the rest from reference TRBV15 and TRBJ1-1 gives the full variable domain: DAMVIQNPRYQVTQFGKPVTLSCSQTLNHNVMYWYQQKSSQAPKLLFHYYDKDFNNEADTPDNFQSRRPNTSFCFLDIRSPGLGDTAMYLCATSRPPGHRNTEAFFGQGTRLTVV.

V usage is TRBV6-5 and J usage is TRBJ1-2, with a possible D match to TRBD1 (5 bases). CDR1 and CDR2 (germline): MNHEY, SVGAGI. This CDR3 has 14 residues. V shed 7 bases and J shed 5 bases, with 17 bases lying between them. CDR3: CASNDISQGYGYTF. CDR3 coding DNA: TGTGCCAGCAACGACATAAGTCAGGGATATGGCTACACCTTC.

This clone turned up a few times. The chain links TRBV7-9 to TRBJ2-7; a possible D gene is TRBD1 (5 bases). The CDR3 runs to 13 residues. Germline values: CDR1 SEHNR, CDR2 FQNEAQ (reference sequence). The V gene lost 4 bases and the J gene lost 3 bases, with 10 bases spanning the gap. The DNA for the CDR3 is TGTGCCAGCAGCTCGGACATTTACTACGAGCAGTACTTC. Its protein is CASSSDIYYEQYF.

The V and J genes are TRBV19 and TRBJ1-6; D is unresolved. Per germline, CDR1 LNHDA and CDR2 SQIVND (reference sequence). Between the trimmed V and J ends, which lost 9 bases and 7 bases, there was a span of 16 bases. The CDR3 runs 14 residues. The CDR3 reads CASALVQQNSPLHF. In nucleotides, the CDR3 is TGTGCCAGCGCCCTAGTGCAGCAAAATTCACCCCTCCACTTT.

The chain is built from TRBV5-1 and TRBJ1-2; D is unclear. V was clipped by 1 base and J by 4 bases, with 11 bases between them. This CDR3 comprises 14 residues. CDR1 SGHRS and CDR2 YFSETQ come from the germline V gene. The CDR3 nucleotides are TGCGCCAGCAGCTTGACAGATCTTGGCTATGGCTACACCTTC. It translates to CASSLTDLGYGYTF.

V is TRBV5-8 and J is TRBJ2-7, with 10 bases aligning to TRBD1. CDR3 length: 14 amino acids. Germline lookup yields CDR1 SGHTS and CDR2 YDEGEE. The junction had 3 bases not matched to a gene; V was cut back by 2 bases and J by 4 bases. This chain's CDR3 is CASSFRDRGYEQYF. DNA of the CDR3: TGTGCCAGCAGCTTCCGGGACAGGGGATACGAGCAGTACTTC.

The chain joins TRBV27 to TRBJ2-7; no definite D call. Trimming took off 10 bases at V and 3 bases at J, with 13 bases between the two ends. The CDR3 covers 12 residues. Germline V gives CDR1 MNHEY, CDR2 SMNVEV (reference sequence). Here the CDR3 reads CATRDTYYEQYF. Here the CDR3 DNA reads TGTGCCACCAGAGACACGTACTACGAGCAGTACTTC.

This chain's CDR3 is CASSQDRGANTEAFF. In DNA, the CDR3 is TGTGCCAGCAGCCAGGACAGGGGCGCGAACACTGAAGCTTTCTTT. The chain employs TRBV14 and TRBJ1-1; 9 nucleotides align to TRBD1. The CDR3 has 15 residues. The junction had 3 bases not matched to a gene; V was cut back by 3 bases and J by 1 base. Germline lookup yields CDR1 SGHDN and CDR2 FVKESK. The full variable domain, its missing parts supplied by reference TRBV14 and TRBJ1-1, is EAGVTQFPSHSVIEKGQTVTLRCDPISGHDNLYWYRRVMGKEIKFLLHFVKESKQDESGMPNNRFLAERTGGTYSTLKVQPAELEDSGVYFCASSQDRGANTEAFFGQGTRLTVV.

This clone was seen a single time. The chain couples TRBV27 to TRBJ2-5, with D possibly matching TRBD2 (5 bases). V lost 5 bases and J 7 bases, leaving 11 bases between the germline ends. CDR1 MNHEY and CDR2 SMNVEV come from the germline V gene (reference sequence). The CDR3 is 12 residues long. In nucleotides, the CDR3 is TGTGCCAGCAGTGCACCGGGAAGGACCCAGTACTTC. Protein product: CASSAPGRTQYF.